This T cell receptor beta chain derives from a study of cytomegalovirus exposure and HLA in healthy donors. Researchers ran the PCR with 60 Vbeta and 13 Jbeta primers. The method was immunoSEQ multiplex PCR; TCRdb's version includes in-frame clones alone and lacks a portion of them. The table shows about 120,000 clones, with about four fifths occurring only once. This clone was counted a single time. CDR1 and CDR2 (germline): LNHDA, SQIVND (reference sequence). Trimming took 6 bases from V and 7 from J, leaving 12 bases between them. The CDR3 loop spans 12 amino acids. The rearrangement uses TRBV19 and TRBJ1-1, with D perhaps matching TRBD1 (6 bases). This sequence originates from a female donor in good health and CMV-seropositive. The sequenced material came from PBMCs. CDR3: CASSLGAVEAFF. In DNA, the CDR3 is TGTGCCAGTAGCCTGGGGGCAGTTGAAGCTTTCTTT.